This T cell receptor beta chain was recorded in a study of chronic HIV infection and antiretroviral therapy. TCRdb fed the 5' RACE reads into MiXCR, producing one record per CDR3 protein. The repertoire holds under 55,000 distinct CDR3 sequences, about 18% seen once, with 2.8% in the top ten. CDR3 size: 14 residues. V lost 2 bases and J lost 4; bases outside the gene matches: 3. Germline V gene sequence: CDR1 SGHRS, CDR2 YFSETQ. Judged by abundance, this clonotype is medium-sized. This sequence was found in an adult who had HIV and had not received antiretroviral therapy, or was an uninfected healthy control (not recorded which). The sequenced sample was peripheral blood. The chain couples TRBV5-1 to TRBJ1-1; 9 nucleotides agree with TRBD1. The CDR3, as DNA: TGCGCCAGCAGCTTCGGGACAGGGTCCACTGAAGCTTTCTTT. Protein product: CASSFGTGSTEAFF.